The 9 T cell receptor beta chains in this list originate from one sample, sequenced in a study of blood T cells in healthy people across ages. A J-beta primer mix and a sample-barcoded 5' primer were used in a second PCR of roughly 6 to 12 cycles. TCRdb reprocessed the 5' RACE reads with MiXCR, giving one entry per CDR3 protein. This table has about 680,000 distinct CDR3 sequences, about half appearing once. Sequencing was done on a sample of blood. Receptor source: a woman aged 55-69 years in good health.

This clonotype was seen only a few times. The V and J genes are TRBV12-3 or TRBV12-4 and TRBJ2-7; D is tentatively TRBD1 or TRBD2 (5 bases each). The CDR3 totals 12 residues. V shed 5 bases and J shed 5 bases, with 10 bases lying between them. The CDR3 DNA is TGTGCCAGCAGTGGGGACGTCCACGAGCAGTACTTC. This translates into CASSGDVHEQYF.

About this clonotype: A much larger clone differs by one base, so this may be a read error. The V call is TRBV29-1, the J call TRBJ2-1; D gene ambiguous. Germline CDR1 is SQVTM and CDR2 is ANQGSEA. The CDR3 consists of 13 residues. DNA for the CDR3: TGCAGCGTTCTCCCCGTTGGAAACAATGGGCAGTTCTTC. It codes for CSVLPVGNNGQFF.

For this clonotype: A read error is possible here, since a much larger clone lies one base away. This chain uses TRBV7-9 with TRBJ1-2, with D tentatively TRBD1 (6 bases). This CDR3 spans 16 amino acids. Germline V gene lookup returns CDR1 SEHNR and CDR2 FQNEAQ (reference sequence). The CDR3 reads CASSPGGQSANYDYTF. The CDR3 coding sequence is TGTGCCAGCAGCCCCGGAGGACAGTCAGCTAACTATGACTACACCTTC.

The J gene is TRBJ2-2, the V gene TRBV12-3 or TRBV12-4, with TRBD1 identical over 7 bases. The CDR3 has 15 amino acids. V lost 8 bases to trimming and J lost 5 bases; unmatched junction nucleotides: 11. CDR3 sequence (DNA): TGTGCCAGCGGCCGTCAGACAGGGCAAACCGGGGAGCTGTTTTTT. Translation: CASGRQTGQTGELFF.

This chain joins TRBV5-1 and TRBJ2-5; either TRBD1 or TRBD2 may supply D (6 bases each). The CDR3 loop spans 16 amino acids. The germline V gene has CDR1 SGHRS and CDR2 YFSETQ. V lost 0 bases and J lost 4, with 16 bases in between. CDR3 in DNA: TGCGCCAGCAGCTTGGCGATAACGGAGGGGGGAGAGACCCAGTACTTC. It translates to CASSLAITEGGETQYF.

The sample holds many counts of this clonotype. A read error may account for a junction end that differs from germline. V gene TRBV9 combines with J gene TRBJ2-3; TRBD2 agrees at 14 bases. Germline CDR1 SGDLS, CDR2 YYNGEE. This CDR3 comprises 16 residues. CDR3 sequence (DNA): TGCGCCAGCAGCACCGGGACTAGCGGGAGAACAGATACGCAGTATTTT. Amino acids: CASSTGTSGRTDTQYF.

V gene TRBV6-2 or TRBV6-3 combines with J gene TRBJ1-2; D possibly corresponds to TRBD1 (5 bases). The CDR3 runs 13 residues. Per germline, CDR1 MNHEY and CDR2 SVGEGT. Trimming took off 4 bases at V and 1 base at J, with 7 bases between the two ends. CDR3 loop: CASSSQVNYGYTF. Here the CDR3 DNA reads TGTGCCAGCAGTTCACAGGTTAACTATGGCTACACCTTC.

Note on this clonotype: This may be a read error: a much more frequent sequence differs by one nucleotide. This CDR3 is missing its conserved last phenylalanine or tryptophan, likely due to a read error. The V and J genes are TRBV15 and TRBJ2-7; 10 bases line up with TRBD1. Germline lookup yields CDR1 LNHNV and CDR2 YYDKDF (reference sequence). The J segment lost 4 bases and the V segment lost 3 bases, leaving 3 bases of the junction unmatched. This CDR3 is built from 14 residues. The CDR3 loop reads CATSRAGQGYEQYL. The CDR3, as DNA: TGTGCCACCAGCAGGGCGGGACAGGGGTACGAGCAGTACTTA.

This chain connects TRBV29-1 to TRBJ2-7; no clear D. CDR1 and CDR2 from the germline V gene are SQVTM and ANQGSEA. The CDR3 has 12 residues. Trimming took 0 bases from V and 1 from J, leaving 4 bases between them. In DNA form, the CDR3 reads TGCAGCGTTGAAGATTATTCCTACGAGCAGTACTTC. Amino acids: CSVEDYSYEQYF.